A selection of T cell receptor beta chains follows, all from one sample in a study of T cell changes during pregnancy in multiple sclerosis. TCRdb's table, derived via immunoSEQ multiplex PCR, lists solely in-frame clones and lacks some. The table records approximately 70,000 clones, more than 70% of them present only once. The sequencing here drew on peripheral blood, taken in the first trimester of pregnancy. Receptors were obtained from a female donor in good health, enrolled as a control in a pregnancy study. Each CDR3 is given without its conserved first and last residue.

V,J,length,CDR3
TRBV27,TRBJ1-2,13,ASSTLTGINYGYT
TRBV5-1,TRBJ2-7,14,ASSLGGHMESYEQY
TRBV5-6,TRBJ1-2,11,ASSLGRLYGYT
TRBV5-1,TRBJ2-3,12,ASSLRGGSDTQY
TRBV7-9,TRBJ1-1,11,ASSLGANTEAF
TRBV5-1,TRBJ2-5,13,ASSLRGGDAETQY
TRBV5-1,TRBJ1-1,12,ASSPGQGNTEAF
TRBV5-4,TRBJ1-6,13,ASSSRQGSGSPLH
TRBV6-5,TRBJ1-4,13,ASSYSGGLNEKLF
TRBV5-1,TRBJ2-2,14,ASSPGTGIVGGELF
TRBV7-8,TRBJ2-1,13,ASSSGRGTYNEQF